This T cell receptor (beta chain) was captured by sequencing in a study of blood T cell repertoires in COVID-19. Turning to the study itself: Sample material is recorded as cDNA or gDNA derived from T cells, B-cell-depleted T cells, or PBMCs.

Per the original methods: Nucleated cell counts were estimated from reference gene primer amplification. Generated by immunoSEQ multiplex PCR, the TCRdb table keeps only in-frame clones and is missing some. The V and J calls and clone size are taken from that table; D and trimming were inferred from the DNA. The sample includes under 90,000 clones, around nine tenths seen only once; the top ten take approximately 5.1%. Germline CDR1 SGDLS, CDR2 YYNGEE. The CDR3 has 15 amino acids. Deletions cut 4 bases from V and 7 bases from J, with 15 bases between. The V call is TRBV9, the J call TRBJ1-6; perhaps TRBD1 as D (6 bases). This sequence originates from a man aged 55 to 70 with acute or convalescent COVID-19. The sequenced sample was peripheral blood. The DNA of the CDR3 is TGTGCCAGCAGCTCCACGGGGGGGGCAAATTCACCCCTCCACTTT. Amino acid sequence: CASSSTGGANSPLHF.